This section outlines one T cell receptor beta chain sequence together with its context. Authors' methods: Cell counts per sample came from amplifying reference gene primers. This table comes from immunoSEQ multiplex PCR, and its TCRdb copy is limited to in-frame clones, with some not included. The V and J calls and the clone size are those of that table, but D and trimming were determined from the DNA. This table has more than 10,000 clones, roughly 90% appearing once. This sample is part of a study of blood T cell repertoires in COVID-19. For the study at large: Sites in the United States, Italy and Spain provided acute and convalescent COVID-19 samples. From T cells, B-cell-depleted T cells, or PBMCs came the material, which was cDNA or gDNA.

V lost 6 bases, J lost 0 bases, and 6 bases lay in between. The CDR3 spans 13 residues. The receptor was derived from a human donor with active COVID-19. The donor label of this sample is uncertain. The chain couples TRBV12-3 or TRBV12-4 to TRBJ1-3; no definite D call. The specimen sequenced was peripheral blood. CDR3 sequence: CASRPSSGNTIYF. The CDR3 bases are TGTGCCAGCAGACCGAGCTCTGGAAACACCATATATTTT.